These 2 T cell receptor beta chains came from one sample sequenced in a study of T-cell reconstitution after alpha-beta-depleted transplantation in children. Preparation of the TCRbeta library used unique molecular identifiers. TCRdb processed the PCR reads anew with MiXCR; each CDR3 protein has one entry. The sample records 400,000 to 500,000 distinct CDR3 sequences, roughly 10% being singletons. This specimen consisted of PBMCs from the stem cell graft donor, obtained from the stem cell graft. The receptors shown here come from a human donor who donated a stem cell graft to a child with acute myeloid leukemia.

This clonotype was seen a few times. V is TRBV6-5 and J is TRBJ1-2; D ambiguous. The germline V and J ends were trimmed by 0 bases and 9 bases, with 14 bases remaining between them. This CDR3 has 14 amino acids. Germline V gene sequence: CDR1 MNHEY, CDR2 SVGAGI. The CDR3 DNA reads TGTGCCAGCAGTTACTCGAAGGCCGGGATCAGCTACACCTTC. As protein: CASSYSKAGISYTF.

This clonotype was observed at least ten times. The CDR3 nucleotides are TGCAGTGCTCCTGACTACTTCAATGAGCAGTTCTTC. This gives the protein CSAPDYFNEQFF. The chain recombines TRBV20-1 with TRBJ2-1, with D possibly being TRBD2 (5 bases). The length of the CDR3 is 12 residues. Germline loops: CDR1 DFQATT, CDR2 SNEGSKA (reference sequence). V lost 5 bases and J 6 bases, leaving 11 bases between the germline ends.